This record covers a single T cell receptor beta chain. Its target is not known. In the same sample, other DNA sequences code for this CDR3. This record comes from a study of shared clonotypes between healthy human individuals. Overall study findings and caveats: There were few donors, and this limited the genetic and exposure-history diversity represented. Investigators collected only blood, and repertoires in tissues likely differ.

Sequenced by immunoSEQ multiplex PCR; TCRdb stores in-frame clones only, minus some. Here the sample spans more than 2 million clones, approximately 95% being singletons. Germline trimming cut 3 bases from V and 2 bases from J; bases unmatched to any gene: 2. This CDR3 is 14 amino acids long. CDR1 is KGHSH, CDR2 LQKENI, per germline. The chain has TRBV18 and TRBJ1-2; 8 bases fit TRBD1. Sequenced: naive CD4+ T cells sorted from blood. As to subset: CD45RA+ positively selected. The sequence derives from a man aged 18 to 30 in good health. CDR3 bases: TGTGCCAGCTCACCGGGACAGGAAAACTATGGCTACACCTTC. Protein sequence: CASSPGQENYGYTF.